This T cell receptor beta chain came from a study of cytomegalovirus exposure and HLA in healthy donors. Looking at the study overall: An early release of data contained roughly 86 million unique TCRs, which came from HLA-typed donors. Whole-study findings and limits: Cytomegalovirus status was reportedly diagnosed by the classifier with high specificity and sensitivity. Whilst most TCR sequences proved rare, a subset of public TCRs occurred across many donors.

Both 60 Vbeta primers and 13 Jbeta primers went into the PCR. Some clones are missing from TCRdb's copy, which holds only in-frame ones; the method was immunoSEQ multiplex PCR. Of under 150,000 clones in the sample, about 64% were seen once. The CDR3 has 17 residues. Looked up from germline, CDR1 is MGHRA and CDR2 is YSYEKL. The germline V and J ends were trimmed by 1 base and 1 base, with 13 bases remaining between them. As regards this clone: Its antigen is undetermined.

This clonotype originated in a woman between 35 and 50 years old in good health and CMV-seronegative. The specimen sequenced was PBMCs. The rearrangement links TRBV4-1 to TRBJ2-2; D is perhaps TRBD1 (5 bases). CDR3 sequence reads: CASSQGRAGMNTGELFF. CDR3 nucleotides: TGCGCCAGCAGCCAAGGAAGAGCAGGGATGAACACCGGGGAGCTGTTTTTT.